The 23 T cell receptor beta chains in this list originate from one sample, sequenced in a study of CD8 T cells in Susac syndrome. Random hexamers were used to reverse transcribe about 0.45 to 1 ug of RNA. TCRdb redid the calling of the immunoSEQ multiplex PCR reads with MiXCR, one entry per CDR3 protein. The top ten hold 0.075% to 0.095% of the sample, which has a few hundred thousand distinct CDR3 sequences, 95% seen once. Specimen: CD4+ T cells from PBMCs. These receptors were obtained from a human donor with multiple sclerosis.

The chain uses TRBV15 and TRBJ2-5; 8 nucleotides match TRBD1. The CDR3 is 16 residues long. Trimming at V came to 1 base and at J to 6 bases, leaving 10 bases not matched to a gene. CDR1 is LNHNV, CDR2 YYDKDF, per germline (reference sequence). The CDR3 spells CATSRGQDRAAKTQYF. The DNA for the CDR3 is TGTGCCACCAGCAGAGGACAGGACAGGGCCGCGAAGACCCAGTACTTC.

The chain recombines TRBV12-3 or TRBV12-4 with TRBJ1-1; D is uncertain. Deletions cut 1 base from V and 1 base from J, with 19 bases between. The CDR3 consists of 18 residues. Here the CDR3 reads CASSLGRFGVGRNTEAFF. The CDR3 region has the DNA TGTGCCAGCAGTTTAGGCAGGTTTGGGGTCGGACGGAACACTGAAGCTTTCTTT.

This chain connects TRBV2 to TRBJ1-6, with D unclear. The V end was cut by 6 bases, the J end by 7 bases, with 16 bases between. The CDR3 is 15 amino acids. Germline V gives CDR1 SNHLY, CDR2 FYNNEI. The CDR3 reads CASRETRNPNSPLHF. Here the CDR3 DNA reads TGTGCCAGCAGGGAGACGAGAAACCCGAATTCACCCCTCCACTTT.

This clonotype was seen only once. The chain recombines TRBV12-3 or TRBV12-4 with TRBJ2-1; D not certain. This CDR3 contains 11 residues. With 6 bases removed from V and 5 bases from J, the gap between germline ends came to 5 bases. CDR3 nucleotide sequence: TGTGCCAGCAGCACGAACAATGAGCAGTTCTTC. Translated, it gives CASSTNNEQFF.

The chain links TRBV14 to TRBJ1-2; unclear D gene. Per the germline V gene, CDR1 is SGHDN and CDR2 is FVKESK. The CDR3 totals 14 residues. V lost 3 bases to trimming and J lost 7 bases, with 15 bases between them. The CDR3 loop reads CASSQLWVSGGYTF. CDR3 sequence (DNA): TGTGCCAGCAGCCAGCTCTGGGTCTCGGGTGGCTACACCTTC.

The chain couples TRBV29-1 to TRBJ2-4; D is tentatively TRBD1 or TRBD2 (6 bases each). CDR3 length equals 15 residues. CDR1 is SQVTM and CDR2 is ANQGSEA in the germline V gene. V lost 0 bases and J lost 6, with 15 bases in between. The CDR3 DNA reads as TGCAGCGTTGAAGATCGTCAGGGGAGGCCAAACATTCAGTACTTC. Translated: CSVEDRQGRPNIQYF.

The V and J genes are TRBV9 and TRBJ2-1; 11 bases agree with TRBD1. From germline, CDR1 is SGDLS and CDR2 YYNGEE. The CDR3 sequence is 16 residues long. The trim removed 4 bases at V and 3 bases at J, leaving 6 bases unmatched. CDR3 nucleotides: TGTGCCAGCAGCATGGACAGGGGGCAAATCTACAATGAGCAGTTCTTC. Translation gives CASSMDRGQIYNEQFF. The whole variable domain, filled in from reference TRBV9 and TRBJ2-1, reads DSGVTQTPKHLITATGQRVTLRCSPRSGDLSVYWYQQSLDQGLQFLIQYYNGEERAKGNILERFSAQQFPDLHSELNLSSLELGDSALYFCASSMDRGQIYNEQFFGPGTRLTVL.

V gene TRBV18 combines with J gene TRBJ2-4; TRBD1 might be the D (5 bases). V lost 3 bases and J lost 6, with 9 bases in between. The CDR3 loop spans 13 amino acids. Germline V gene lookup returns CDR1 KGHSH and CDR2 LQKENI. CDR3 bases: TGTGCCAGCTCACCCACCCAGGGAAACATTCAGTACTTC. This translates into CASSPTQGNIQYF.

The rearrangement uses TRBV3-1 and TRBJ2-5, with D perhaps being TRBD1 or TRBD2 (5 bases each). V was pared by 8 bases and J by 1 base, with 11 bases between. Germline loops: CDR1 LGHDT, CDR2 YNNKEL (reference sequence). This CDR3 region has 13 residues. CDR3 in amino acids: CASGWGFQETQYF. Here the CDR3 DNA reads TGTGCCAGCGGTTGGGGGTTCCAAGAGACCCAGTACTTC.

This rearrangement joins TRBV18 to TRBJ2-7; D uncertain. Germline V gene lookup returns CDR1 KGHSH and CDR2 LQKENI. Deletions cut 1 base from V and 4 bases from J, with 11 bases between. The CDR3 extends over 14 amino acids. In DNA form, the CDR3 reads TGTGCCAGCTCACCACTGGACGGTGGATACGAGCAGTACTTC. Protein sequence: CASSPLDGGYEQYF.

This chain links TRBV7-8 with TRBJ1-1; 8 bases are shared with TRBD1. The CDR3 has 15 residues. Germline V gives CDR1 SGHVS, CDR2 FQNEAQ. Losses at the gene ends were 2 bases for V and 1 base for J; bases not matched to a gene: 3. The CDR3 sequence is CASSLRTGSNTEAFF. CDR3 in DNA: TGTGCCAGCAGCTTAAGGACAGGGTCGAACACTGAAGCTTTCTTT.

This chain joins TRBV5-1 and TRBJ2-1; D gene uncertain. The length of the CDR3 is 12 residues. The V and J ends lost 4 bases and 8 bases respectively, with 10 bases between them. Germline CDR1 SGHRS, CDR2 YFSETQ. The CDR3 bases are TGCGCCAGCAGCCAAAAAAGCGATGAGCAGTTCTTC. It is translated as CASSQKSDEQFF.

V gene TRBV29-1 combines with J gene TRBJ2-7; D could derive from TRBD1 or TRBD2 (5 bases each). CDR1 is SQVTM and CDR2 is ANQGSEA in the germline V gene. V was clipped by 7 bases and J by 5 bases, with 15 bases between them. The CDR3 consists of 12 residues. The CDR3 DNA follows: TGCAGCGCCACAGGTCTCGGGGACGAGCAGTACTTC. It yields the protein CSATGLGDEQYF.

The chain joins TRBV5-1 to TRBJ2-1, with D perhaps matching TRBD1 (6 bases). CDR1 and CDR2 (germline): SGHRS, YFSETQ. The CDR3 consists of 16 residues. V lost 0 bases and J 8 bases, leaving 18 bases between the germline ends. CDR3 residues: CASSLVTTGLGDEQFF. For the CDR3, the DNA is TGCGCCAGCAGCTTGGTCACGACAGGATTAGGCGATGAGCAGTTCTTC.

The chain uses TRBV13 and TRBJ2-5; possibly TRBD1 or TRBD2 for D (5 bases each). This CDR3 comprises 14 residues. Germline V gene data show CDR1 as PRHDT and CDR2 as FYEKMQ (reference sequence). V lost 3 bases and J lost 2, with 10 bases in between. Here the CDR3 reads CASSFGDRQETQYF. The CDR3 DNA follows: TGTGCCAGCAGCTTCGGGGACCGTCAAGAGACCCAGTACTTC.

V gene TRBV29-1 combines with J gene TRBJ2-7, with 12 bases lining up with TRBD2. V lost 5 bases to trimming and J lost 7 bases; unmatched junction nucleotides: 6. The CDR3 contains 13 residues. Germline CDR1 and CDR2: SQVTM and ANQGSEA. In nucleotides, the CDR3 is TGCAGCGTTAACGGACTAGCGGGAATAGAGCAGTACTTC. Amino acids: CSVNGLAGIEQYF.

The rearrangement uses TRBV19 and TRBJ2-7; D remains ambiguous. In germline, CDR1 is LNHDA, CDR2 SQIVND (reference sequence). There are 15 residues in the CDR3. V was pared by 5 bases and J by 2 bases, with 16 bases between. The CDR3 DNA reads TGTGCCAGTAGTCACAAGGCGGCCGGGCCCTACGAGCAGTACTTC. Translating it yields CASSHKAAGPYEQYF.

This rearrangement joins TRBV3-1 to TRBJ2-1; 7 nucleotides agree with TRBD1. The CDR3 is made up of 15 amino acids. The germline gives CDR1 LGHDT, CDR2 YNNKEL (reference sequence). Unmatched junction bases numbered 7, after V lost 4 bases and J lost 4 bases. In DNA form, the CDR3 reads TGTGCCAGCAGCCGGCGTCGGGACAGTTACAATGAGCAGTTCTTC. It encodes CASSRRRDSYNEQFF.

The chain carries TRBV7-9 and TRBJ2-2; possibly TRBD1 for D (6 bases). This CDR3 is 17 amino acids long. Looked up from germline, CDR1 is SEHNR and CDR2 is FQNEAQ (reference sequence). Trimming left V 2 bases short and J 7 bases short, with 20 bases between. The CDR3 is CASSLLRQVAIGGELFF. The CDR3 DNA reads as TGTGCCAGCAGCTTACTCAGACAGGTCGCGATTGGCGGGGAGCTGTTTTTT. Full variable domain (rest looked up from reference TRBV7-9 and TRBJ2-2): DTGVSQNPRHKITKRGQNVTFRCDPISEHNRLYWYRQTLGQGPEFLTYFQNEAQLEKSRLLSDRFSAERPKGSFSTLEIQRTEQGDSAMYLCASSLLRQVAIGGELFFGEGSRLTVL.

This clonotype came up once. DNA of the CDR3: TGTGCTAGTGGTTTGCCGACGGGGGGCTACAATGAGCAGTTCTTC. The encoded protein is CASGLPTGGYNEQFF. The rearrangement uses TRBV12-5 and TRBJ2-1, with 7 bases identical to TRBD2. The CDR3 is 15 residues long. Germline CDR1 reads LGHNT; CDR2 reads FRNRAP. The J segment lost 3 bases and the V segment lost 2 bases, leaving 4 bases of the junction unmatched.

In its sample, this clonotype was seen once. The chain employs TRBV6-2 or TRBV6-3 and TRBJ2-3, with 12 bases matching TRBD2. The CDR3 is made up of 16 amino acids. CDR1 is MNHEY, CDR2 SVGEGT, per germline. V lost 6 bases and J lost 2; bases outside the gene matches: 6. The CDR3 reads CASRKLAGGYTDTQYF. The CDR3 nucleotides are TGTGCCAGCAGAAAACTAGCGGGAGGCTACACAGATACGCAGTATTTT.

CDR3 sequence: CASSLGQGNEKLFF. The CDR3 nucleotides read TGTGCCAGCAGCTTGGGACAGGGGAATGAAAAACTGTTTTTT. The J gene is TRBJ1-4, the V gene TRBV7-9; 10 bases are shared with TRBD1. This CDR3 has 14 residues. The germline gives CDR1 SEHNR, CDR2 FQNEAQ (reference sequence). Trimming removed 3 bases from V and 5 bases from J; junction bases left unmatched: 0.

The chain employs TRBV5-4 and TRBJ2-2, with D tentatively TRBD1 (5 bases). Germline CDR1 SGHNT, CDR2 YYREEE (reference sequence). This CDR3 is built from 13 residues. V lost 6 bases and J 6 bases, leaving 12 bases between the germline ends. The CDR3 sequence is CASTQGVAGELFF. The DNA for the CDR3 is TGTGCCAGCACCCAAGGGGTTGCCGGGGAGCTGTTTTTT.